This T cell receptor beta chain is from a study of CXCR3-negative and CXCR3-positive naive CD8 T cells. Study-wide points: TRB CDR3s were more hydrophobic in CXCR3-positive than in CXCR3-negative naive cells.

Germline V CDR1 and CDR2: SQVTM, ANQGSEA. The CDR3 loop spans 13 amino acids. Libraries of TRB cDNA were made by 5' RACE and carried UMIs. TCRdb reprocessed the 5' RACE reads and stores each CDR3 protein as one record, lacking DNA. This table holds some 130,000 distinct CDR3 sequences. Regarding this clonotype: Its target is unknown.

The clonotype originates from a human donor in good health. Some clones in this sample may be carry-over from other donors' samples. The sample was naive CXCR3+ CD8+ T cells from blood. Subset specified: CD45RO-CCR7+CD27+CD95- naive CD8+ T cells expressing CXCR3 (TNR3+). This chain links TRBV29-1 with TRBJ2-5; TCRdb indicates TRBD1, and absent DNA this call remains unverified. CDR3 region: CSVLQGIQETQYF.